Listed below are T cell receptor beta chains from one sample, sequenced in a study of blood T cell repertoires in COVID-19. Repertoires were generated with immunoSEQ multiplex PCR, while TCRdb's copy carries only in-frame clones and drops some. The sample lists about 370,000 clones; roughly 90% were seen once. Sequenced input: peripheral blood. The receptors stem from a woman in her 30s with COVID-19, enrolled during active disease. Both conserved end residues are part of each CDR3. The order of the fields is D gene, J gene, clone size, V gene, CDR3 DNA, CDR3 protein. The D gene is left open where the match is weak. Clone size is given for some rows only: seen once, a few or many times, or a class if the clone is expanded.

>TRBD2|TRBJ2-2|.|TRBV5-1
TGCGCCAGCTCTACCTACGGGGGGGCGGACACCGGGGAGCTGTTTTTT
CASSTYGGADTGELFF
>.|TRBJ2-7|.|TRBV10-2
TGCGCCAGCACCAGGAAGGGACTTAACTACGAGCAGTACTTC
CASTRKGLNYEQYF
>TRBD2|TRBJ2-5|.|TRBV19
TGTGCCAGTAGTGATCTAGCGGGAGTAGAGACCCAGTACTTC
CASSDLAGVETQYF
>TRBD1|TRBJ1-1|.|TRBV14
TGTGCCAGCAGCCAAGACCCGGGACAGGGGCCCACGAAGTTCTTT
CASSQDPGQGPTKFF
>.|TRBJ2-3|.|TRBV10-3
TGTGCCATCAGTGAGGCCTATTACAGGGAAATGGGCACAGATACGCAGTATTTT
CAISEAYYREMGTDTQYF
>.|TRBJ1-3|.|TRBV6-5
TGTGCCAGCAGTTACGGGGGGGGATTTGGTGGAAACACCATATATTTT
CASSYGGGFGGNTIYF
>.|TRBJ1-2|.|TRBV9
TGTGCCAGCACCGGACCTCCAAGGGGGGGCTACACCTTC
CASTGPPRGGYTF
>.|TRBJ1-5|.|TRBV19
TGTGCCAGTATCGGCGGGGGCTCGGGGAATCAGCCCCAGCATTTT
CASIGGGSGNQPQHF
>TRBD1|TRBJ2-1|.|TRBV9
TGTGCCAGCAGCGAGGGGGGACAGGGGACAGTTGATGATGAGCAGTTCTTC
CASSEGGQGTVDDEQFF
>.|TRBJ1-1|.|TRBV2
TGTGCCAGCAGGGAGGGCGGAGAAGCTTTCTTT
CASREGGEAFF
>.|TRBJ1-5|once|TRBV4-1
TGCGCCAGCAGCCAAGAGGCAGCGAGCAATCAGCCCCAGCATTTT
CASSQEAASNQPQHF
>TRBD1|TRBJ1-2|.|TRBV5-5
TGTGCCAGCAGCTTGACAGGACAGGGATATGGCTACACCTTC
CASSLTGQGYGYTF
>TRBD1|TRBJ1-4|once|TRBV5-4
TGTGCCAGCAGCTTGGAACGGGACAGTGAAAAACTGTTTTTT
CASSLERDSEKLFF
>.|TRBJ2-7|few|TRBV27
TGTGCCAGCAGTGGGGCATACGAGCAGTACTTC
CASSGAYEQYF
>.|TRBJ2-3|.|TRBV19
TGTGCCAGTAGTATGGGGCAGCCCCCTGGAGATACGCAGTATTTT
CASSMGQPPGDTQYF
>.|TRBJ1-5|.|TRBV27
TGTGCCAGCAGTTTCAGGGAATATCAGCCCCAGCATTTT
CASSFREYQPQHF
>.|TRBJ1-5|.|TRBV2
TGTGCCAGCAGTGAAGCATCAGGGAGGGATCAGCCCCAGCATTTT
CASSEASGRDQPQHF
>.|TRBJ2-3|.|TRBV25-1
TGTGCCAGCAGTGAACCAGCGGGCACAGATACGCAGTATTTT
CASSEPAGTDTQYF
>TRBD1|TRBJ1-1|.|TRBV28
TGTGCCACCCTAGGACAGGGGGCAACTGAAGCTTTCTTT
CATLGQGATEAFF
>TRBD1|TRBJ1-5|few|TRBV2
TGTGCCAGCAGTCGGACAGGATTCAATCAGCCCCAGCATTTT
CASSRTGFNQPQHF
>.|TRBJ2-2|.|TRBV7-2
TGTGCCAGCAGTCAGTCGAACACCGGGGAGCTGTTTTTT
CASSQSNTGELFF
>TRBD2|TRBJ2-7|.|TRBV7-2
TGTGCCAGCAGTTCAACGGGCGGGGGAATCTCCTACGAGCAGTACTTC
CASSSTGGGISYEQYF
>TRBD1|TRBJ2-2|.|TRBV5-1
TGCGCCAGCAAAGGGGACAGCGCGAACACCGGGGAGCTGTTTTTT
CASKGDSANTGELFF
>TRBD2|TRBJ2-5|.|TRBV5-4
TGTGCCAGCACCGGGGGACTAGCGAACCAAGAGACCCAGTACTTC
CASTGGLANQETQYF
>TRBD2|TRBJ2-1|.|TRBV5-1
TGCGCCAGCAGCTTGGCCGGGACTAATCGTAATGAGCAGTTCTTC
CASSLAGTNRNEQFF
>TRBD1|TRBJ2-3|.|TRBV14
TGTGCCAGCAGCCGGACAGGTTGGAGCACAGATACGCAGTATTTT
CASSRTGWSTDTQYF
>.|TRBJ2-6|.|TRBV18
TGTGCCAGCTCACCCGACTCCCCTACTGGGGCCAACGTCCTGACTTTC
CASSPDSPTGANVLTF
>TRBD1|TRBJ2-7|.|TRBV7-9
TGTGCCAGCAGCGCGGAGACAGGGCCTACCTACGAGCAGTACTTC
CASSAETGPTYEQYF
>.|TRBJ2-5|.|TRBV7-9
TGTGCCAGCAGCTTAGACTCGGACTTCCAAGAGACCCAGTACTTC
CASSLDSDFQETQYF
>TRBD2|TRBJ2-1|.|TRBV7-2
TGTGCCAGCAGCTTAGCGATACGAGCGGGGGGGGATGAGCAGTTCTTC
CASSLAIRAGGDEQFF
>TRBD1|TRBJ2-7|.|TRBV7-2
TGTGCCAGCAGCTTACAGACAGGGGGCGCCGGCTACGAGCAGTACTTC
CASSLQTGGAGYEQYF